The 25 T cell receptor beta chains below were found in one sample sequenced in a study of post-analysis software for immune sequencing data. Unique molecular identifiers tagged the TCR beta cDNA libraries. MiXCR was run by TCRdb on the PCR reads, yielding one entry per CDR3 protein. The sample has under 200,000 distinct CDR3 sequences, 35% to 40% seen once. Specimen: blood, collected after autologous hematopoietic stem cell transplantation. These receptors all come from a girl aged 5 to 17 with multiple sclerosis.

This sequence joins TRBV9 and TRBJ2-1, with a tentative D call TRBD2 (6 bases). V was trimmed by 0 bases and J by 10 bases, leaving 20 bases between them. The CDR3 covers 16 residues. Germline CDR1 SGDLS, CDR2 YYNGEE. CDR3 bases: TGTGCCAGCAGCGTAGAAGGGAGGAGTCGGATCGGGGAGCAGTTCTTC. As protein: CASSVEGRSRIGEQFF.

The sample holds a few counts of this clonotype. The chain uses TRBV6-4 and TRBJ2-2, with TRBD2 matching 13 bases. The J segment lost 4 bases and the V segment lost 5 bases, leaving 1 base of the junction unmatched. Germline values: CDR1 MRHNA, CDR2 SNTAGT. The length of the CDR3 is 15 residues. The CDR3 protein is CASSWTSGSTGELFF. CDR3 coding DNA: TGTGCCAGCAGTTGGACTAGCGGGAGCACCGGGGAGCTGTTTTTT.

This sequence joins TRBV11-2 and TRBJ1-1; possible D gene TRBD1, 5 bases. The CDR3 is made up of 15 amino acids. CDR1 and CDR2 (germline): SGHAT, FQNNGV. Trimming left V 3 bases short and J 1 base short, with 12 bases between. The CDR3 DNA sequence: TGTGCCAGCAGCTTTACCGGGACGGCGAACACTGAAGCTTTCTTT. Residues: CASSFTGTANTEAFF.

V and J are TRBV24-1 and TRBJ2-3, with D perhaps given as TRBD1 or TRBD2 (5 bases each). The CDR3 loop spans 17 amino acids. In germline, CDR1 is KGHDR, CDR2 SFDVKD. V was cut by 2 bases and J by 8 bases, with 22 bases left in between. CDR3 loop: CATSDSLGAPSSRTQYF. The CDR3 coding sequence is TGTGCCACCAGTGATTCGCTCGGGGCACCCTCGAGTCGTACGCAGTATTTT.

For the CDR3, the DNA is TGTGCCAGCAGTTTAGGTATTTATCAGCCCCAGCATTTT. Its protein is CASSLGIYQPQHF. This chain uses TRBV27 with TRBJ1-5, with unresolved D. The germline gives CDR1 MNHEY, CDR2 SMNVEV (reference sequence). This CDR3 spans 13 amino acids. Deletions cut 2 bases from V and 5 bases from J, with 7 bases between.

In DNA, the CDR3 is TGCAGTGCTAGAGCAGTGTTCGGCGGTACTGAAGCTTTCTTT. This gives the protein CSARAVFGGTEAFF. The chain links TRBV20-1 to TRBJ1-1; D gene unclear. Germline values: CDR1 DFQATT, CDR2 SNEGSKA (reference sequence). The length of the CDR3 is 14 residues. Trimming pared 1 base from V and 5 bases from J, leaving 14 bases between.

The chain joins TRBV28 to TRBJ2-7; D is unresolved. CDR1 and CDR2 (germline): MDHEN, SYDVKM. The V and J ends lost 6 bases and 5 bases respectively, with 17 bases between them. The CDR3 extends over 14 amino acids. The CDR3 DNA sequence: TGTGCCAGCAGACAAACCCTCTTTCTGAACGAGCAGTACTTC. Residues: CASRQTLFLNEQYF.

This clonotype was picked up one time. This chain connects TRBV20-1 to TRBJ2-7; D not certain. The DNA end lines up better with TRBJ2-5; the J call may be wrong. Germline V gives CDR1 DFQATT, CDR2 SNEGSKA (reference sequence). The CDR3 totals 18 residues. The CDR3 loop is CSAIRLFGKGTTMETQYF. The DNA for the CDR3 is TGCAGTGCTATCCGATTATTTGGGAAGGGTACGACAATGGAGACCCAGTACTTC.

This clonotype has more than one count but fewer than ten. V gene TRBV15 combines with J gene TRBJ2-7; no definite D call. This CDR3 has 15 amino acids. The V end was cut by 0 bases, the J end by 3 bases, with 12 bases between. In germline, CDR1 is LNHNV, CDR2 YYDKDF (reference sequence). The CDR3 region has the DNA TGTGCCACCAGCAGAGATCAAGGGAACAACTACGAGCAGTACTTC. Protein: CATSRDQGNNYEQYF.

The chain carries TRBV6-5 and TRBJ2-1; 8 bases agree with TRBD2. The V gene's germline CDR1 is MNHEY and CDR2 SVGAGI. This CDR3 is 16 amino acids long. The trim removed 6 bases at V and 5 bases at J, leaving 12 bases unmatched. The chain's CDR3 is CASSRYGTSPNNEQFF. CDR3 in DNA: TGTGCCAGCAGCCGCTACGGGACTAGTCCCAACAATGAGCAGTTCTTC.

CDR3 sequence (DNA): TGTGCCAGCAGCCCTTTCGGGGGAGCTTACAATGAGCAGTTCTTC. Translating gives CASSPFGGAYNEQFF. V usage is TRBV3-1 and J usage is TRBJ2-1; a possible D gene is TRBD2 (6 bases). CDR3 length: 15 amino acids. V was shortened by 4 bases and J by 4 bases, with 14 bases between the two germline ends. CDR1 is LGHDT and CDR2 is YNNKEL in the germline V gene (reference sequence).

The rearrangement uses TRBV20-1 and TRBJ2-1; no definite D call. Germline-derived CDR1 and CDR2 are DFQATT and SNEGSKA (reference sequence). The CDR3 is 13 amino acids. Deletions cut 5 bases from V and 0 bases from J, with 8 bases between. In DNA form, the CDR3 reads TGCAGTGCTCGGGCTAGCTCCTACAATGAGCAGTTCTTC. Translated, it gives CSARASSYNEQFF.

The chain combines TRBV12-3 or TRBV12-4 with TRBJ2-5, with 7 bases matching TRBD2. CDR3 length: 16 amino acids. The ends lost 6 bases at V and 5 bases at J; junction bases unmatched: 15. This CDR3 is CASSSGTTGRAETQYF. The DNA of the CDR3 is TGTGCCAGCAGCTCTGGGACTACCGGGCGAGCGGAGACCCAGTACTTC.

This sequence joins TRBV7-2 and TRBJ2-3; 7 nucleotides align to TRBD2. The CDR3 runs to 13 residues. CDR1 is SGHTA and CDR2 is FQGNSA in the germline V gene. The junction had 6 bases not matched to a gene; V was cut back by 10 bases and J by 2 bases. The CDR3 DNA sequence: TGTGCCAACCAGCGGGGAAACACAGATACGCAGTATTTT. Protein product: CANQRGNTDTQYF. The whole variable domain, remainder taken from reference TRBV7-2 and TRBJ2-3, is GAGVSQSPSNKVTEKGKDVELRCDPISGHTALYWYRQSLGQGLEFLIYFQGNSAPDKSGLPSDRFSAERTGGSVSTLTIQRTQQEDSAVYLCANQRGNTDTQYFGPGTRLTVL.

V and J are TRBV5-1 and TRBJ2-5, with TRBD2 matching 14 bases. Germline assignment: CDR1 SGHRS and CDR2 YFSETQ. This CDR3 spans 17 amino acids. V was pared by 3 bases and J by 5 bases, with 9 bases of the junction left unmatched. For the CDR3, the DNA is TGCGCCAGCAGCTCCAGACTAGCGGGGGGGCCAGAGGAGACCCAGTACTTC. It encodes CASSSRLAGGPEETQYF.

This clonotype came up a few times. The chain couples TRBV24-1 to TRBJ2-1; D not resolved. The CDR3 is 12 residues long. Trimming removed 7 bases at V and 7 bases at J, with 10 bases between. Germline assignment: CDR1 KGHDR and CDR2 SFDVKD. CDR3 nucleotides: TGTGCCACCAGGGGCCTGGGTAATGAGCAGTTCTTC. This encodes CATRGLGNEQFF.

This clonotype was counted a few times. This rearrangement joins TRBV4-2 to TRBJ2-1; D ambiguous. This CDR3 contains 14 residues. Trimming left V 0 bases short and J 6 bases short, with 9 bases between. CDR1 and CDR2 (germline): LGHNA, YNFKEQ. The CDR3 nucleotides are TGTGCCAGCAGCCAAGAAGGCCCATTCAATGAGCAGTTCTTC. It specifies CASSQEGPFNEQFF.

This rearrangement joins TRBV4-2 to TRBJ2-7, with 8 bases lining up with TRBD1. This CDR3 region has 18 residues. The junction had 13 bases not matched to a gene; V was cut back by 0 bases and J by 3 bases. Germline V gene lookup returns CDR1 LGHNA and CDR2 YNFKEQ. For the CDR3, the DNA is TGTGCCAGCAGCCAAGATCCCCGATCCGGGACAGGCGGCTACGAGCAGTACTTC. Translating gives CASSQDPRSGTGGYEQYF.

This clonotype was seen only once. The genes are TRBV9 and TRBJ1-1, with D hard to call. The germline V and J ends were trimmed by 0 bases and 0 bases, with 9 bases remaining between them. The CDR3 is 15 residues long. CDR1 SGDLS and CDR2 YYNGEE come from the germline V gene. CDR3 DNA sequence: TGTGCCAGCAGCGTAGGACCCTCCGTGAACACTGAAGCTTTCTTT. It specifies CASSVGPSVNTEAFF. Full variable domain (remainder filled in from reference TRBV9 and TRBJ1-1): DSGVTQTPKHLITATGQRVTLRCSPRSGDLSVYWYQQSLDQGLQFLIQYYNGEERAKGNILERFSAQQFPDLHSELNLSSLELGDSALYFCASSVGPSVNTEAFFGQGTRLTVV.

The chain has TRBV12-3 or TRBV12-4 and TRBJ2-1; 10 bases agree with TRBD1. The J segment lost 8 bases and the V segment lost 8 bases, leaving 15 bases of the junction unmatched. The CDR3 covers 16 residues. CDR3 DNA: TGTGCCAGCTGCCCCTGTCGGGACAGGGGCTATGATGAGCAGTTCTTC. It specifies CASCPCRDRGYDEQFF.

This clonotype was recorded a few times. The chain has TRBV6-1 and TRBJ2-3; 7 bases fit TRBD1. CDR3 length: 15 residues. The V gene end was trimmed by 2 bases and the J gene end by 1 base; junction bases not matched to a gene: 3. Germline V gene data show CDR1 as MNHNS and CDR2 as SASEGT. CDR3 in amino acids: CASSELTGGTDTQYF. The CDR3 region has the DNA TGTGCCAGCAGTGAACTTACAGGGGGCACAGATACGCAGTATTTT.

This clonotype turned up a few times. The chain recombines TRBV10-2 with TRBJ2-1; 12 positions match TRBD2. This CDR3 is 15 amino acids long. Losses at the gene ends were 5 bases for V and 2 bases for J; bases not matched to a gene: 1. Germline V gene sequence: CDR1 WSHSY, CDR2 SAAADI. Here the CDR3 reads CASSRLAGAYNEQFF. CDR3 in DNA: TGCGCCAGCAGTCGACTAGCGGGAGCCTACAATGAGCAGTTCTTC.

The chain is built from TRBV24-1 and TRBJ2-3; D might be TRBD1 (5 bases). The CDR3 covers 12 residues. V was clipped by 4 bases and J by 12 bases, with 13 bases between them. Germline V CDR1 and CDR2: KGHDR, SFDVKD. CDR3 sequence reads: CATSDDSANQYF. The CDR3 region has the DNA TGTGCCACCAGTGACGACAGCGCAAATCAGTATTTT.

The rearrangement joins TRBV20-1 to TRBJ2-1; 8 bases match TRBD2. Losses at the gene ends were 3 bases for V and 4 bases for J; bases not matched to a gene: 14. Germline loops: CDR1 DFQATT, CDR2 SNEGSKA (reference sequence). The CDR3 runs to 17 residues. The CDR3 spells CSASADGREDRYNEQFF. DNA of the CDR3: TGCAGTGCTAGTGCTGATGGGCGGGAGGACCGATACAATGAGCAGTTCTTC.

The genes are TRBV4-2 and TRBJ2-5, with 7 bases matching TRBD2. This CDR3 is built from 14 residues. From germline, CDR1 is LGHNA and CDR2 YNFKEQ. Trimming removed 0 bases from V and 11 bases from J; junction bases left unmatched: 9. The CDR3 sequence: CASSQDDRGREQYF. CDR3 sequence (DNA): TGTGCCAGCAGCCAAGATGACAGAGGGAGGGAGCAGTACTTC.